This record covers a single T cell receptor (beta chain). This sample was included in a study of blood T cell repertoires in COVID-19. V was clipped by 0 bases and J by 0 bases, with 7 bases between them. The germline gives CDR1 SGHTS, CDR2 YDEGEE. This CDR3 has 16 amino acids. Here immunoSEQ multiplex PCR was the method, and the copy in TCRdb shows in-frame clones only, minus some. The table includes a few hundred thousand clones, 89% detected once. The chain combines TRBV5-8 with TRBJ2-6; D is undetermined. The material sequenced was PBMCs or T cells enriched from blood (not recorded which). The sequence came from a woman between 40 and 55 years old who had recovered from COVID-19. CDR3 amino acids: CASSLAYSSGANVLTF. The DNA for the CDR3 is TGTGCCAGCAGCTTGGCGTATAGCTCTGGGGCCAACGTCCTGACTTTC.